This entry features one T cell receptor beta chain sequence. Antigen: not known. TCRdb re-called the 5' RACE reads with MiXCR, one entry per CDR3 protein. The sample yields about 59,000 distinct CDR3 sequences, 3.7% seen once. The sample comes from a study of neurological immune-mediated disorders. Findings of the study overall: No CDR3 amino acid sequences were shared by expanded clones across subjects, suggesting private repertoires in all groups. When the repertoires were sorted by phylogenetic grouping, those of 18 of 34 multiple sclerosis patients ended up in one related-CDR3 cluster, a possible signature.

This sequence was found in a woman in her forties or fifties with multiple sclerosis. The specimen sequenced was PBMCs.

CDR3 in amino acids: CSVEDLLSYNEQFF. The CDR3 DNA reads as TGCAGCGTTGAAGACTTGCTTTCCTACAATGAGCAGTTCTTC. The V and J genes are TRBV29-1 and TRBJ2-1, with D unclear. Germline lookup yields CDR1 SQVTM and CDR2 ANQGSEA. This CDR3 comprises 14 residues. V was cut by 0 bases and J by 1 base, with 7 bases left in between.